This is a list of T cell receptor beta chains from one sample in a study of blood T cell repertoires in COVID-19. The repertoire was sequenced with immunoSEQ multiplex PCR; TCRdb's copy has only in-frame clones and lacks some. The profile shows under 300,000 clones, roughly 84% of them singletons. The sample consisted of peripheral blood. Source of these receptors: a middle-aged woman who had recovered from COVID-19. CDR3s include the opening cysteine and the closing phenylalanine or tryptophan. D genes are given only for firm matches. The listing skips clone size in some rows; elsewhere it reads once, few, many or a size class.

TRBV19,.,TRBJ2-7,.,CASSRDLIFYEQYF,TGTGCCAGTAGTCGGGACTTAATCTTCTACGAGCAGTACTTC
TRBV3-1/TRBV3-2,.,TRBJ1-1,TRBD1,CASSQEGQGGTEAFF,TGTGCCAGCAGCCAAGAGGGACAGGGCGGCACTGAAGCTTTCTTT
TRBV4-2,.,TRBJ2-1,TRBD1,CASSRDRVSYNEQFF,TGTGCCAGCAGCCGAGACAGGGTTTCCTACAATGAGCAGTTCTTC
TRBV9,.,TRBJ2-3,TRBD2,CASSLSGGSDTQYF,TGTGCCAGCAGTCTTAGCGGGGGGTCAGATACGCAGTATTTT
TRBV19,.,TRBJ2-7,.,CASSIGGASYEQYF,TGTGCCAGTAGTATCGGTGGGGCATCCTACGAGCAGTACTTC
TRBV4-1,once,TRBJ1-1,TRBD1,CASSQEDRAEVEAFF,TGCGCCAGCAGCCAAGAGGACAGGGCAGAGGTTGAAGCTTTCTTT
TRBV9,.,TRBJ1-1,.,CASSVERGTEAFF,TGTGCCAGCAGCGTAGAGCGTGGCACTGAAGCTTTCTTT
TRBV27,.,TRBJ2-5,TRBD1,CASSPDRAPETQYF,TGTGCCAGCAGCCCTGACAGGGCTCCGGAGACCCAGTACTTC
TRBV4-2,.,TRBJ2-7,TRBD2,CASVGRVGSGGYEQYF,TGTGCCAGCGTCGGCCGGGTCGGGAGCGGGGGCTACGAGCAGTACTTC
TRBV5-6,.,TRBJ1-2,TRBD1,CASSRYGTEPTNYGYTF,TGTGCCAGCAGCCGCTATGGGACAGAGCCTACTAACTATGGCTACACCTTC
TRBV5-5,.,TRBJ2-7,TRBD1,CASSLSLGTGVYEQYF,TGTGCCAGCAGCCTTTCCCTCGGGACAGGGGTCTACGAGCAGTACTTC
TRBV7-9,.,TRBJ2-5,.,CASRNYREQETQYF,TGTGCCAGCAGAAATTACAGGGAGCAAGAGACCCAGTACTTC
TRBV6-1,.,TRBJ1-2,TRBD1,CASSESGRTGTGYTF,TGTGCCAGCAGTGAATCTGGTAGGACAGGGACCGGCTACACCTTC
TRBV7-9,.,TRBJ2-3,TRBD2,CASSLGGGAGDTQYF,TGTGCCAGCAGCTTAGGCGGGGGGGCCGGAGATACGCAGTATTTT
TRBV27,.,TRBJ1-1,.,CASSPRGAVTSNTEAFF,TGTGCCAGCAGCCCCCGCGGGGCCGTAACGTCGAACACTGAAGCTTTCTTT
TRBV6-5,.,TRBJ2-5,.,CASSIGGQPKTQYF,TGTGCCAGCAGTATTGGAGGGCAACCCAAGACCCAGTACTTC
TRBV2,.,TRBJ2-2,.,CASSESRNTGELFF,TGTGCCAGCAGTGAATCGCGAAACACCGGGGAGCTGTTTTTT
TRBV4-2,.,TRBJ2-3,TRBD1,CASSQDRAIDTQYF,TGTGCCAGCAGCCAGGACAGGGCCATCGATACGCAGTATTTT
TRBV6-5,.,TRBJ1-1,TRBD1,CASSYSGGRARTEAFF,TGTGCCAGCAGTTACTCAGGGGGCCGGGCTAGAACTGAAGCTTTCTTT
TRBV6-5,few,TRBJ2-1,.,CASSYQVGPYNEQFF,TGTGCCAGCAGTTATCAGGTGGGGCCCTACAATGAGCAGTTCTTC
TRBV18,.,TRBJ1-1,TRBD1,CASSPRTGEVFF,TGTGCCAGCTCTCCTAGGACAGGGGAGGTTTTCTTT
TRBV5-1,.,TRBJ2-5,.,CASSLGGGQETQYF,TGCGCCAGCAGCTTGGGAGGAGGACAAGAGACCCAGTACTTC
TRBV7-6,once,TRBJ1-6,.,CASSLNSPLHF,TGTGCCAGCAGCCTTAATTCACCCCTCCACTTT
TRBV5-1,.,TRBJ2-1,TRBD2,CASSKLAGGLNEQFF,TGCGCCAGCAGCAAGCTAGCGGGGGGGCTGAATGAGCAGTTCTTC